Following are 24 T cell receptor beta chains from one sample sequenced in a study of blood T cells in healthy people across ages. For the second PCR, which ran for about 6 to 11 cycles, a sample-barcoded 5' primer and a J-beta primer mix were used. TCRdb ran MiXCR on the 5' RACE reads and lists one entry per CDR3 protein. The sample lists 710,000 or so distinct CDR3 sequences, about 20% seen once, with roughly a fifth in the top ten. Sequences were obtained from blood. These receptors all come from a man in his sixties or seventies in good health.

This clonotype has just a few counts. This chain joins TRBV19 and TRBJ1-1; D may be TRBD1 (5 bases). The CDR3 spans 16 residues. Germline assignment: CDR1 LNHDA and CDR2 SQIVND (reference sequence). Deletions cut 6 bases from V and 6 bases from J, with 23 bases between. The CDR3, as DNA: TGTGCCAGTAGCAGGGTTCTCGTCGGAGGAAGCGCTGAAGCTTTCTTT. Translated, it gives CASSRVLVGGSAEAFF.

The rearrangement uses TRBV20-1 and TRBJ2-3, with TRBD2 identical over 8 bases. J was trimmed by 5 bases and V by 1 base; bases with no gene match: 14. This CDR3 is built from 17 residues. Germline CDR1 reads DFQATT; CDR2 reads SNEGSKA (reference sequence). The CDR3: CSARARRAGVIRDTQYF. In DNA form, the CDR3 reads TGCAGTGCTAGAGCTCGGCGAGCGGGAGTGATCCGAGATACGCAGTATTTT.

The chain employs TRBV6-2 or TRBV6-3 and TRBJ1-1; D unclear. Germline V gene data show CDR1 as MNHEY and CDR2 as SVGEGT. Trimming took 8 bases from V and 5 from J, leaving 15 bases between them. CDR3 length: 13 residues. CDR3 nucleotide sequence: TGTGCCAGCGTGAGGTTCCTCGGAACTGAAGCTTTCTTT. Amino acids: CASVRFLGTEAFF.

This clonotype appeared a few times. Without the conserved terminal phenylalanine or tryptophan, this CDR3 likely stems from a read error. V is TRBV2 and J is TRBJ1-5; D is unclear. CDR1 and CDR2 (germline): SNHLY, FYNNEI. This CDR3 is 13 amino acids long. V shed 7 bases and J shed 3 bases, with 10 bases lying between them. The CDR3 region is CASIRGDNQPQHS. The CDR3 DNA follows: TGTGCCAGCATCCGGGGTGACAATCAGCCCCAGCATTCT.

V is TRBV10-2 and J is TRBJ1-4, with a tentative D call TRBD1 (6 bases). Germline loops: CDR1 WSHSY, CDR2 SAAADI. Trimming removed 6 bases at V and 10 bases at J, with 18 bases between. The CDR3 has 14 amino acids. CDR3 residues: CASRPEQAQGKLFF. The CDR3 bases are TGCGCCAGCAGGCCTGAACAGGCACAGGGAAAACTGTTTTTT.

This clonotype has a handful of counts. This chain links TRBV20-1 with TRBJ2-3; 11 bases agree with TRBD2. The CDR3 totals 15 residues. Trimming took 6 bases from V and 5 from J; bases not matched to a gene: 10. Germline V CDR1 and CDR2: DFQATT, SNEGSKA (reference sequence). This chain's CDR3 is CSAPISGRAGDTQYF. The CDR3 region has the DNA TGCAGTGCCCCGATTAGCGGGAGGGCTGGAGATACGCAGTATTTT.

The table lists this clonotype with a few counts. V is TRBV3-1 and J is TRBJ1-2, with D possibly matching TRBD1 (5 bases). V lost 1 base, J lost 3 bases, and 9 bases lay in between. The CDR3 has 14 residues. Germline values: CDR1 LGHDT, CDR2 YNNKEL (reference sequence). CDR3: CASSQVSGDYGYTF. CDR3 coding DNA: TGTGCCAGCAGCCAAGTTTCGGGGGACTATGGCTACACCTTC.

There are a few counts of this clonotype. The chain carries TRBV5-1 and TRBJ1-3; D possibly corresponds to TRBD1 (6 bases). The CDR3 runs to 17 residues. Germline lookup yields CDR1 SGHRS and CDR2 YFSETQ. V shed 1 base and J shed 0 bases, with 14 bases lying between them. CDR3 amino acids: CASSLSTRGYSGNTIYF. In DNA form, the CDR3 reads TGCGCCAGCAGCTTGAGTACGAGGGGGTACTCTGGAAACACCATATATTTT.

V is TRBV6-1 and J is TRBJ2-5; tentatively, D is TRBD1 or TRBD2 (5 bases each). Germline V gene data show CDR1 as MNHNS and CDR2 as SASEGT. The CDR3 runs 15 residues. Trimming took off 1 base at V and 5 bases at J, with 14 bases between the two ends. CDR3 sequence reads: CASSEGTWGPETQYF. The DNA for the CDR3 is TGTGCCAGCAGTGAAGGCACTTGGGGACCCGAGACCCAGTACTTC.

The sample holds many counts of this clonotype. The chain is built from TRBV7-9 and TRBJ1-2; D remains unclear. The germline V gene encodes CDR1 SEHNR and CDR2 FQNEAQ (reference sequence). The CDR3 spans 12 residues. V was pared by 2 bases and J by 0 bases, with 1 base between. This CDR3 is CASSLSNYGYTF. The CDR3 DNA is TGTGCCAGCAGCTTATCTAACTATGGCTACACCTTC.

This clonotype was found a few times. The chain recombines TRBV9 with TRBJ1-4; D may be TRBD1 (5 bases). The CDR3 runs to 17 residues. Trimming pared 3 bases from V and 7 bases from J, leaving 22 bases between. In germline, CDR1 is SGDLS, CDR2 YYNGEE. In DNA, the CDR3 is TGTGCCAGCAGCGGTGGGGCGAACGATCAGGGAAGTGAAAAACTGTTTTTT. This sequence encodes CASSGGANDQGSEKLFF.

The V and J genes are TRBV20-1 and TRBJ1-2; no definite D call. CDR1 DFQATT and CDR2 SNEGSKA come from the germline V gene (reference sequence). The V gene lost 2 bases and the J gene lost 1 base, with 17 bases spanning the gap. This CDR3 spans 16 amino acids. CDR3 in DNA: TGCAGTGCTAGACCGGTAAACCCACGGGGTAACTATGGCTACACCTTC. The encoded protein is CSARPVNPRGNYGYTF.

The chain recombines TRBV25-1 with TRBJ2-7; unclear D gene. With 4 bases removed from V and 3 bases from J, the gap between germline ends came to 10 bases. Germline assignment: CDR1 MGHDK and CDR2 SYGVNS. The CDR3 is made up of 13 amino acids. CDR3 DNA: TGTGCCAGCAGTGCGGACGTACACTACGAGCAGTACTTC. Residues: CASSADVHYEQYF.

The genes are TRBV6-2 or TRBV6-3 and TRBJ2-1; 13 bases are a match to TRBD2. The DNA end is more similar to TRBJ2-7, so the J call may be wrong. CDR3 size: 15 residues. Per the germline V gene, CDR1 is MNHEY and CDR2 is SVGEGT. CDR3 in amino acids: CASSGTSGKEGEQYV. The CDR3 bases are TGTGCCAGCAGTGGGACTAGCGGGAAAGAAGGAGAGCAGTACGTC.

This clonotype was detected only a few times. The chain has TRBV28 and TRBJ1-2, with TRBD1 identical over 11 bases. This CDR3 spans 14 amino acids. Germline trimming cut 5 bases from V and 8 bases from J; bases unmatched to any gene: 7. The germline gives CDR1 MDHEN, CDR2 SYDVKM. The CDR3 loop is CASSVDRGRRGYTF. The CDR3 DNA follows: TGTGCCAGCAGTGTGGACAGGGGGCGCAGGGGCTACACCTTC.

CDR3 residues: CSAAKGGSGHGYTF. DNA for the CDR3: TGCAGTGCCGCCAAGGGGGGCAGCGGGCATGGCTACACCTTC. V and J are TRBV20-1 and TRBJ1-2; possibly TRBD1 for D (6 bases). V was pared by 6 bases and J by 6 bases, with 20 bases between. CDR3 length: 14 amino acids. The germline V gene encodes CDR1 DFQATT and CDR2 SNEGSKA (reference sequence).

This clonotype appeared a few times. The chain employs TRBV11-3 and TRBJ2-3; possible D gene TRBD1, 6 bases. Germline V lookup: CDR1 SGHNT, CDR2 YENEEA. V shed 3 bases and J shed 2 bases, with 12 bases lying between them. The CDR3 has 15 amino acids. Here the CDR3 reads CASSFGQLHTDTQYF. The CDR3 bases are TGTGCCAGCAGCTTCGGACAGCTTCACACAGATACGCAGTATTTT.

This clonotype has a handful of counts. The rearrangement uses TRBV28 and TRBJ2-7, with D possibly being TRBD1 or TRBD2 (5 bases each). V lost 3 bases to trimming and J lost 0 bases, with 18 bases between them. Germline-derived CDR1 and CDR2 are MDHEN and SYDVKM. The CDR3 consists of 17 residues. CDR3 protein: CASSFPKPGRSSYEQYF. CDR3 sequence (DNA): TGTGCCAGCAGTTTCCCTAAGCCGGGACGGAGCTCCTACGAGCAGTACTTC. Supplemented by reference TRBV28 and TRBJ2-7, the full variable domain reads DVKVTQSSRYLVKRTGEKVFLECVQDMDHENMFWYRQDPGLGLRLIYFSYDVKMKEKGDIPEGYSVSREKKERFSLILESASTNQTSMYLCASSFPKPGRSSYEQYFGPGTRLTVT.

This clonotype turned up a few times. This rearrangement joins TRBV20-1 to TRBJ2-3, with 13 bases aligning to TRBD2. Germline-derived CDR1 and CDR2 are DFQATT and SNEGSKA (reference sequence). J was trimmed by 6 bases and V by 7 bases; bases with no gene match: 10. This CDR3 spans 15 amino acids. This CDR3 is CSVEGLAGLGDTQYF. The CDR3 coding sequence is TGCAGTGTGGAGGGACTAGCGGGGCTTGGTGATACGCAGTATTTT.

The chain employs TRBV20-1 and TRBJ1-1; TRBD1 matches 7 bases. The CDR3 has 14 amino acids. V was clipped by 2 bases and J by 1 base; unmatched bases: 4. Germline V gives CDR1 DFQATT, CDR2 SNEGSKA (reference sequence). The CDR3 sequence: CSARQQGSNTEAFF. In DNA form, the CDR3 reads TGCAGTGCTAGACAACAGGGGTCGAACACTGAAGCTTTCTTT.

This clonotype showed up just a few times. V is TRBV20-1 and J is TRBJ1-4, with D possibly matching TRBD1 (5 bases). The CDR3 contains 12 residues. The V and J ends lost 5 bases and 8 bases respectively, with 12 bases between them. Germline-derived CDR1 and CDR2 are DFQATT and SNEGSKA (reference sequence). CDR3 protein: CSAVSEGEKLFF. DNA of the CDR3: TGCAGTGCTGTATCAGAGGGGGAAAAACTGTTTTTT.

This clonotype was seen a few times. The V and J genes are TRBV21-1 and TRBJ2-1; the DNA was not compared with TRBD1, the D call given in the table. TRBV21-1 is noted as a pseudogene. This CDR3 has 14 residues. Here the CDR3 DNA reads TGTGCCAGCAGGGGCAGGGTCACCTACAATGAGCAGTTCTTC. Translated, it gives CASRGRVTYNEQFF.

V is TRBV7-9 and J is TRBJ1-1; TRBD1 agrees at 8 bases. Germline CDR1 is SEHNR and CDR2 is FQNEAQ (reference sequence). This CDR3 spans 16 amino acids. V trimming: 3 bases; J trimming: 0 bases; junction bases outside the gene matches: 6. CDR3 sequence reads: CASSLGQGAMNTEAFF. CDR3 nucleotides: TGTGCCAGCAGCTTGGGGCAGGGGGCAATGAACACTGAAGCTTTCTTT.

This sequence joins TRBV6-5 and TRBJ2-3; possible D gene TRBD2, 6 bases. V gave up 5 bases and J gave up 6 bases, with 12 bases separating them. Germline CDR1 is MNHEY and CDR2 is SVGAGI. This CDR3 has 13 residues. CDR3 nucleotides: TGTGCCAGCAGTGACGGCGGGAAGGATACGCAGTATTTT. Translating it yields CASSDGGKDTQYF.